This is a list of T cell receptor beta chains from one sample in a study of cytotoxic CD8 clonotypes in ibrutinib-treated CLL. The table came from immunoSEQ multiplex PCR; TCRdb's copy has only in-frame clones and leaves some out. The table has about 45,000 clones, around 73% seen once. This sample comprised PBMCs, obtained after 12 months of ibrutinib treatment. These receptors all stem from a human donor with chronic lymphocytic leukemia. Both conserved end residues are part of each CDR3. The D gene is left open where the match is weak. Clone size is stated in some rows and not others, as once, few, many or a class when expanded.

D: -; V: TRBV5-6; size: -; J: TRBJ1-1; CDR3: CASSMYTYTEAFF; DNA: TGTGCCAGCAGCATGTACACTTACACTGAAGCTTTCTTT
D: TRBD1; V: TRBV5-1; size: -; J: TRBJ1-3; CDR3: CASSSGTGPSGNTIYF; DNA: TGCGCCAGCAGCTCCGGGACAGGTCCCTCTGGAAACACCATATATTTT
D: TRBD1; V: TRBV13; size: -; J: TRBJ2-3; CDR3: CASSTGTGSSTDTQYF; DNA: TGTGCCAGCAGCACGGGGACAGGGAGTAGCACAGATACGCAGTATTTT
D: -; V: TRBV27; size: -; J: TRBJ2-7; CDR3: CASSRTGQSSYEQYF; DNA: TGTGCCAGCAGTAGAACAGGGCAGAGCTCCTACGAGCAGTACTTC
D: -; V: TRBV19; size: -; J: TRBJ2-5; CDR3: CASSMQQHQETQYF; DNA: TGTGCCAGTAGTATGCAGCAGCACCAAGAGACCCAGTACTTC
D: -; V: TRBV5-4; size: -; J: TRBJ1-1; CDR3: CASRGDQWGENTEAFF; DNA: TGTGCCAGCAGGGGAGATCAGTGGGGGGAAAACACTGAAGCTTTCTTT
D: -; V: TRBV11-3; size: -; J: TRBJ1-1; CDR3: CASSKQENTEAFF; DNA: TGTGCCAGCAGCAAACAGGAGAACACTGAAGCTTTCTTT
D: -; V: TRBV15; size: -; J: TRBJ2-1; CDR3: CATERGRGLSYNEQFF; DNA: TGTGCCACCGAGAGGGGGAGGGGCCTCTCCTACAATGAGCAGTTCTTC
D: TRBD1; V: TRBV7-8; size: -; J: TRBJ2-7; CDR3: CASSSDRGEQYF; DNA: TGTGCCAGCAGCTCCGACAGGGGCGAGCAGTACTTC
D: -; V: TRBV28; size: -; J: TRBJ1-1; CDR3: CASSLGRGRSTEAFF; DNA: TGTGCCAGCAGTTTAGGAAGGGGCAGGAGCACTGAAGCTTTCTTT
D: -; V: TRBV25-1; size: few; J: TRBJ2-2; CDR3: CASSVEGPLGELFF; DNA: TGTGCCAGCAGTGTAGAGGGACCCTTAGGGGAGCTGTTTTTT
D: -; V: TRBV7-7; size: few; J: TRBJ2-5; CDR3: CASSTTAAYQETQYF; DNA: TGTGCTAGCAGTACCACGGCAGCCTATCAAGAGACCCAGTACTTC
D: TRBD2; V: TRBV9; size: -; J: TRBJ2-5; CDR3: CASSVEQGLAIQETQYF; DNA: TGTGCCAGCAGCGTAGAACAAGGACTAGCGATCCAAGAGACCCAGTACTTC
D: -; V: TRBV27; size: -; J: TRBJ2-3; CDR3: CASSLRGYTDTQYF; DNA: TGTGCCAGCAGTTTACGGGGATACACAGATACGCAGTATTTT
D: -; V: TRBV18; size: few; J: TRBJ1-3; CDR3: CASSSNDRSWGNTIYF; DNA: TGTGCCAGCTCATCAAATGACAGGTCCTGGGGAAACACCATATATTTT
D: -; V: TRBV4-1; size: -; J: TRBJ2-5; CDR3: CASSQVFAGQETQYF; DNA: TGCGCCAGCAGCCAAGTTTTTGCAGGTCAAGAGACCCAGTACTTC
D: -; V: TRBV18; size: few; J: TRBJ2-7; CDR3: CASSRDTSYEQYF; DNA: TGTGCCAGCTCACGGGACACTTCCTACGAGCAGTACTTC
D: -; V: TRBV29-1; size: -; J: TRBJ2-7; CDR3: CSVEVLGQVTYEQYF; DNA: TGCAGCGTTGAGGTCTTAGGCCAGGTAACCTACGAGCAGTACTTC
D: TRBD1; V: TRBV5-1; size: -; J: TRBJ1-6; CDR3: CASSFTTGIGSPLHF; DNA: TGCGCCAGCAGCTTCACGACAGGGATTGGTTCACCCCTCCACTTT
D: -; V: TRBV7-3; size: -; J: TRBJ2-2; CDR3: CASSSGQNTGELFF; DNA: TGTGCCAGCAGCTCGGGCCAGAACACCGGGGAGCTGTTTTTT
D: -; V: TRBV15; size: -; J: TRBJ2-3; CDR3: CATSRGGTSTQYF; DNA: TGTGCCACCAGCAGAGGAGGGACGAGTACGCAGTATTTT
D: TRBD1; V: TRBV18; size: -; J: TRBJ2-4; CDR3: CASSLLPGQDRGAKNIQYF; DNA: TGTGCCAGCTCACTTCTACCGGGACAGGATCGGGGGGCCAAAAACATTCAGTACTTC
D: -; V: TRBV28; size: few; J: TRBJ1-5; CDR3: CASSSPGSGQPQHF; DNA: TGTGCCAGCAGTTCCCCAGGGTCTGGTCAGCCCCAGCATTTT
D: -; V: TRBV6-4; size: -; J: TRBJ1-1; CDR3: CASSDSIESYTEAFF; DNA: TGTGCCAGCAGTGACTCGATCGAAAGCTACACTGAAGCTTTCTTT
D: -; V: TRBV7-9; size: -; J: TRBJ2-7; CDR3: CASSLNYYEQYF; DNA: TGTGCCAGCAGCTTAAACTACTACGAGCAGTACTTC
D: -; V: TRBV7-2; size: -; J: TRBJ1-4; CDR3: CASSLWGATNEKLFF; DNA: TGTGCCAGCAGCTTATGGGGTGCAACTAATGAAAAACTGTTTTTT
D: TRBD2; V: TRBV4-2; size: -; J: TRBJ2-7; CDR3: CASSQDRGLAGGRQYF; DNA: TGTGCCAGCAGCCAAGATCGGGGGCTAGCGGGGGGGCGACAGTACTTC
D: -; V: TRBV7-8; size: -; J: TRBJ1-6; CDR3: CASSALAGYNSPLHF; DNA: TGTGCCAGCAGCGCCCTCGCAGGGTATAATTCACCCCTCCACTTT
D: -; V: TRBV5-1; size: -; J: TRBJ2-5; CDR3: CASSMGGGSEETQYF; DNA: TGCGCCAGCAGCATGGGCGGGGGCAGCGAAGAGACCCAGTACTTC
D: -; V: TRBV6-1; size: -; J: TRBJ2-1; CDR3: CASSVGNEQFF; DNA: TGTGCCAGCAGTGTAGGCAATGAGCAGTTCTTC
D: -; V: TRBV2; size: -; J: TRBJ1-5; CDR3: CASRDTPPQHF; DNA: TGTGCCAGCAGGGACACCCCGCCCCAGCATTTT
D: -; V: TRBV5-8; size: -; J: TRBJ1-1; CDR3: CASSLVRVNTEAFF; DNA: TGTGCCAGCAGCTTGGTCAGGGTGAACACTGAAGCTTTCTTT
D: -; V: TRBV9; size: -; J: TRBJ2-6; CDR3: CASSVLSGISGANVLTF; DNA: TGTGCCAGCAGCGTATTGTCCGGGATTAGTGGGGCCAACGTCCTGACTTTC
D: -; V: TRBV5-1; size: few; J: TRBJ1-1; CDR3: CASSFSVLNTEAFF; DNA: TGCGCCAGCAGCTTTAGTGTCCTGAACACTGAAGCTTTCTTT
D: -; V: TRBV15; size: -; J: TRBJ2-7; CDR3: CATSSPGAEQYF; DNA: TGTGCCACCAGCAGTCCGGGCGCCGAGCAGTACTTC
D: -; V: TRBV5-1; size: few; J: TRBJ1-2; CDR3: CASSLSHLYGYTF; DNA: TGCGCCAGCAGCTTGAGCCACCTATATGGCTACACCTTC
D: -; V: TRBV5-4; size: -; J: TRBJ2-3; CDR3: CASSLDPAGTDTQYF; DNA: TGTGCCAGCAGCTTGGACCCCGCCGGCACAGATACGCAGTATTTT
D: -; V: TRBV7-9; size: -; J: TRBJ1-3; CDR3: CASGTGFSGNTIYF; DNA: TGTGCCAGCGGGACTGGGTTCTCTGGAAACACCATATATTTT
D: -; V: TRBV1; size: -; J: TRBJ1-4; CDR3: CTSSQESLTPRGTNEKLFF; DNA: TGCACCAGCAGCCAAGAGTCGTTAACTCCCCGGGGGACTAATGAAAAACTGTTTTTT
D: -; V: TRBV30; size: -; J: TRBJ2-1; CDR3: CAWSGYNEQFF; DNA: TGTGCCTGGAGTGGGTACAATGAGCAGTTCTTC
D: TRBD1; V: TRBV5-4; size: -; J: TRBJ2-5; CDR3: CASSLVAGQGPQETQYF; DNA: TGTGCCAGCAGCTTGGTTGCGGGACAGGGACCCCAAGAGACCCAGTACTTC
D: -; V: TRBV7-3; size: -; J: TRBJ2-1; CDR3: CASSLTGAAVEQFF; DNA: TGTGCCAGCAGCTTAACTGGGGCCGCGGTTGAGCAGTTCTTC
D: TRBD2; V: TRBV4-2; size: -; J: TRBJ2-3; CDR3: CASSQEWASGGPEEWGTQYF; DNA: TGTGCCAGCAGCCAAGAATGGGCTAGCGGGGGGCCCGAAGAGTGGGGTACGCAGTATTTT
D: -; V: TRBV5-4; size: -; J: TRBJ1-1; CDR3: CASSSSSTTGNTEAFF; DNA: TGTGCCAGCAGCTCGTCCTCGACAACCGGAAACACTGAAGCTTTCTTT
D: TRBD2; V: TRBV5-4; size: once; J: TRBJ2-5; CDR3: CASSLVLAGHQETQYF; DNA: TGTGCCAGCAGCTTAGTATTAGCGGGTCACCAAGAGACCCAGTACTTC
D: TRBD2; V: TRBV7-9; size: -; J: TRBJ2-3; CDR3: CASSDVGGADTQYF; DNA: TGTGCCAGCAGCGACGTCGGGGGGGCAGATACGCAGTATTTT
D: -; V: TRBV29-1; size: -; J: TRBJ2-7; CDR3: CSVRVVQDGEQYF; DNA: TGCAGCGTCCGGGTCGTCCAAGACGGCGAGCAGTACTTC
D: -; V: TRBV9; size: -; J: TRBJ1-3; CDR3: CASSVEAGGSGNTIYF; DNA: TGTGCCAGCAGCGTAGAAGCCGGAGGGTCTGGAAACACCATATATTTT
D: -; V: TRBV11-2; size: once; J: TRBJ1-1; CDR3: CASSLDMAPTEAFF; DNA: TGTGCCAGCAGCTTAGATATGGCACCAACTGAAGCTTTCTTT
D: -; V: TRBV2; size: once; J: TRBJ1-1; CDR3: CASRLIQGIGEAFF; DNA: TGTGCCAGCAGGCTAATTCAGGGTATAGGTGAAGCTTTCTTT
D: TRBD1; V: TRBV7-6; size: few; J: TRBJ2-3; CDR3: CASSLDRRAGTEGATDTQYF; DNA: TGTGCCAGCAGCTTAGATAGGCGAGCCGGGACAGAGGGAGCCACAGATACGCAGTATTTT
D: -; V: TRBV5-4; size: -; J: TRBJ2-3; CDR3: CASSSGRDTQYF; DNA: TGTGCCAGCAGCTCTGGAAGAGATACGCAGTATTTT
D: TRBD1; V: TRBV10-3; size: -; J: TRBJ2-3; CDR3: CAISELQGSDTQYF; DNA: TGTGCCATCAGTGAATTACAGGGGTCGGATACGCAGTATTTT
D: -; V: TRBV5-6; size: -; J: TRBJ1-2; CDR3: CASSSGLQNYGYTF; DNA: TGTGCCAGCAGCTCTGGACTTCAAAACTATGGCTACACCTTC
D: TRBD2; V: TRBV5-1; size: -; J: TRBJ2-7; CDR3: CASSLRGTLAGASYEQYF; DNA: TGCGCCAGCAGCTTGAGGGGTACACTAGCGGGGGCCTCCTACGAGCAGTACTTC
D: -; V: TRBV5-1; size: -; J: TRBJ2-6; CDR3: CASSLESGANVLTF; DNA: TGCGCCAGCAGCTTGGAATCTGGGGCCAACGTCCTGACTTTC
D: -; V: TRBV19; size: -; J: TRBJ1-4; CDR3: CASSPRTGATNEKLFF; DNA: TGTGCCAGTAGTCCTCGAACGGGAGCAACTAATGAAAAACTGTTTTTT
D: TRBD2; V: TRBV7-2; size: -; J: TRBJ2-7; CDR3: CASSLTGLPSYEQYF; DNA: TGTGCCAGCAGCTTAACGGGACTACCCTCCTACGAGCAGTACTTC
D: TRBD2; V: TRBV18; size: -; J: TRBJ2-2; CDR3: CASSKLAVATGELFF; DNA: TGTGCCAGCTCCAAACTAGCGGTGGCCACCGGGGAGCTGTTTTTT